This T cell receptor beta chain was recovered during a study of T cells after yellow fever vaccination. V was clipped by 2 bases and J by 4 bases, with 9 bases between them. The CDR3 runs to 14 residues. Germline V gene data show CDR1 as MGHRA and CDR2 as YSYEKL. TCRdb passed the 5' RACE reads through MiXCR, listing each CDR3 protein once. This sample carries 400,000 to 650,000 distinct CDR3 sequences, roughly 22% of them seen once, and the ten largest clones take approximately 16%. This receptor was obtained from a man in his late teens or twenties who received the YFV17D yellow fever vaccine. Sequenced here: PBMCs, sampled roughly 23 days after the first yellow fever vaccination. The chain combines TRBV4-1 with TRBJ1-3; D unresolved. In DNA form, the CDR3 reads TGCGCCAGCAGCCAAAGGATGGGAGGAAACACCATATATTTT. Protein sequence: CASSQRMGGNTIYF.